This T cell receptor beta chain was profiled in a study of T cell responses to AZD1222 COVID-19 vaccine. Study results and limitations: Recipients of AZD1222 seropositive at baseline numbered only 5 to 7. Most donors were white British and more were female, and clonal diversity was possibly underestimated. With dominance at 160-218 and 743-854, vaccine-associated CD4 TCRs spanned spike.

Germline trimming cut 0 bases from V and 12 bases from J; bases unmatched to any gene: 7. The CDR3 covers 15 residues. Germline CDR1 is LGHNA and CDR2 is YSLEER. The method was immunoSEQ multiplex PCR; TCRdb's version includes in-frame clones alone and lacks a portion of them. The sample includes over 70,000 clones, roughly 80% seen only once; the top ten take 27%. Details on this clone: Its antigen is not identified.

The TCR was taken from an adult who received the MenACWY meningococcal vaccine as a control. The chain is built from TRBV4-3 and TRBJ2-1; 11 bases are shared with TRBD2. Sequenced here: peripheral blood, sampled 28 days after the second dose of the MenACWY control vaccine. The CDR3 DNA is TGCGCCAGCAGCCAAGATTTGGTAGCGGGGGGGGCGCAGTTCTTC. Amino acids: CASSQDLVAGGAQFF.